This TCR beta chain derives from a study of healthy donors' naive CD4 and CD8 T cells. Turning to this clonotype: Its antigen is undetermined. Likely a read error: the CDR3 ends without its conserved phenylalanine or tryptophan.

Deletions cut 0 bases from V and 1 base from J, with 9 bases between. Germline CDR1 and CDR2: GTSNPN and SVGIG (reference sequence). The CDR3 is made up of 14 amino acids. Each TCR library used around 500 ng of total RNA and a linear amplification protocol. One entry per CDR3 protein, called by TCRdb with MiXCR from the reads. In the table there are roughly 200,000 distinct CDR3 sequences, 65% to 80% of which are singletons. The study, taken as a whole, reports: A reported CD4+/CD8+ bias affected most V and J genes in naive cells.

Sorting defined naive CD4+ as CD4+CD8-CD45RO-CD45RA+ and naive CD8+ as CD8+CD4-CD45RA+CD27bright. This TCR derives from a pool of human donors in good health; the sample pools cells from several healthy donors. The J gene is TRBJ1-1, the V gene TRBV30; D is unclear. Material for sequencing was naive CD4+ and CD8+ T cells sorted from blood, pooled from several donors. CDR3 protein: CAWSVQQPNTEAFL. The CDR3 nucleotides read TGTGCCTGGAGTGTACAACAGCCGAACACTGAAGCTTTCCTT.